The 18 T cell receptor beta chains reported below all come from one sample, sequenced in a study of OX40 agonist ivuxolimab in advanced cancers. Using immunoSEQ multiplex PCR, the repertoire was profiled, and TCRdb retains in-frame clones only, with some absent. The repertoire includes 50,000 or so clones, around 88% of them detected once, and roughly 31% sits in the top ten. Sequences were derived from CD4+ or CD8+ T cells sorted from blood, sampled in a trial of the OX40 agonist ivuxolimab. Every receptor here comes from an adult with an advanced solid tumor such as melanoma, head and neck, liver or kidney cancer.

The chain carries TRBV6-5 and TRBJ2-1, with D possibly called TRBD1 or TRBD2 (5 bases each). Trimming took off 2 bases at V and 8 bases at J, with 13 bases between the two ends. Germline CDR1 is MNHEY and CDR2 is SVGAGI. This CDR3 region has 14 residues. The CDR3 loop reads CASSYGGITDEQFF. The DNA for the CDR3 is TGTGCCAGCAGTTACGGGGGTATCACGGATGAGCAGTTCTTC.

This chain joins TRBV6-5 and TRBJ1-1, with D uncertain. Germline V lookup: CDR1 MNHEY, CDR2 SVGAGI. Trimming pared 2 bases from V and 1 base from J, leaving 11 bases between. There are 15 residues in the CDR3. CDR3 protein: CASSYSPAQNTEAFF. In DNA, the CDR3 is TGTGCCAGCAGTTACAGCCCCGCTCAGAACACTGAAGCTTTCTTT.

The gene calls are TRBV19 and TRBJ1-5; D may be TRBD1 (5 bases). Deletions cut 5 bases from V and 5 bases from J, with 10 bases between. There are 13 residues in the CDR3. Germline-derived CDR1 and CDR2 are LNHDA and SQIVND (reference sequence). CDR3 protein: CASSLDKYQPQHF. The DNA of the CDR3 is TGTGCCAGTAGTCTGGACAAGTATCAGCCCCAGCATTTT.

The chain uses TRBV7-6 and TRBJ2-2; perhaps TRBD1 as D (5 bases). V was shortened by 1 base and J by 9 bases, with 9 bases between the two germline ends. Germline loops: CDR1 SGHVS, CDR2 FNYEAQ. The CDR3 length is 13 residues. The CDR3, as DNA: TGTGCCAGCAGCTTAGGTGGGGCGTGGGAGCTGTTTTTT. This sequence encodes CASSLGGAWELFF.

V and J are TRBV6-5 and TRBJ1-1; unclear D gene. V was shortened by 0 bases and J by 0 bases, with 11 bases between the two germline ends. Germline CDR1 is MNHEY and CDR2 is SVGAGI. The CDR3 sequence is 16 residues long. The CDR3 reads CASSYSVELMNTEAFF. In DNA, the CDR3 is TGTGCCAGCAGTTACTCAGTGGAGTTAATGAACACTGAAGCTTTCTTT.

V and J are TRBV30 and TRBJ2-3; TRBD1 is a possible D gene (5 bases). This CDR3 spans 14 amino acids. The germline V and J ends were trimmed by 4 bases and 6 bases, with 17 bases remaining between them. In germline, CDR1 is GTSNPN, CDR2 SVGIG (reference sequence). This CDR3 reads CAWNSGPSRDTQYF. As DNA, the CDR3 is TGTGCCTGGAATTCAGGGCCGAGCAGGGATACGCAGTATTTT.

The chain employs TRBV15 and TRBJ1-5; 7 bases line up with TRBD1. CDR3 length equals 18 residues. In germline, CDR1 is LNHNV, CDR2 YYDKDF (reference sequence). The V segment lost 6 bases and the J segment 0 bases; nucleotides outside the gene matches: 14. CDR3 sequence: CATSHGTDLFRSNQPQHF. In DNA form, the CDR3 reads TGTGCCACCAGTCACGGGACAGATTTATTTCGTAGCAATCAGCCCCAGCATTTT.

The count of this clone is one. The V gene is TRBV6-1, the J gene TRBJ1-5; tentatively, D is TRBD1 (5 bases). CDR3 size: 15 residues. Looked up from germline, CDR1 is MNHNS and CDR2 is SASEGT. V lost 6 bases and J 5 bases, leaving 17 bases between the germline ends. This CDR3 is CASSKARLGDQPQHF. The CDR3 DNA follows: TGTGCCAGCAGCAAGGCCCGATTGGGGGATCAGCCCCAGCATTTT.

The chain joins TRBV14 to TRBJ1-5; the D gene is possibly TRBD1 (6 bases). The CDR3 is 14 residues long. Deletions cut 2 bases from V and 3 bases from J, with 8 bases between. Germline CDR1 and CDR2: SGHDN and FVKESK. CDR3 DNA: TGTGCCAGCAGCCAAAGGGGGATCAATCAGCCCCAGCATTTT. Translating it yields CASSQRGINQPQHF.

The gene calls are TRBV5-6 and TRBJ2-7; D call uncertain. Germline CDR1 SGHDT, CDR2 YYEEEE. This CDR3 contains 14 residues. Trimming pared 4 bases from V and 0 bases from J, leaving 11 bases between. The CDR3 sequence is CASSRTERSYEQYF. In DNA, the CDR3 is TGTGCCAGCAGCAGGACCGAACGCTCCTACGAGCAGTACTTC.

V is TRBV27 and J is TRBJ2-3; no definite D call. V shed 7 bases and J shed 3 bases, with 17 bases lying between them. From germline, CDR1 is MNHEY and CDR2 SMNVEV (reference sequence). This CDR3 region has 15 residues. The CDR3 sequence is CASKYAPATTDTQYF. The CDR3, as DNA: TGTGCCAGCAAATACGCCCCGGCGACTACAGATACGCAGTATTTT.

The rearrangement links TRBV19 to TRBJ2-7; no clear D gene. Trimming shortened V by 1 base and J by 4 bases, and 11 bases separated the two germline ends. CDR3 length: 14 residues. Germline V CDR1 and CDR2: LNHDA, SQIVND (reference sequence). CDR3 nucleotides: TGTGCCAGTAGTATAGGAGGCAGGTTATACGAGCAGTACTTC. It codes for CASSIGGRLYEQYF.

The genes are TRBV28 and TRBJ2-3; TRBD2 aligns across 8 bases. Germline-derived CDR1 and CDR2 are MDHEN and SYDVKM. This CDR3 contains 19 residues. The V and J ends lost 5 bases and 1 base, in that order; junction bases with no gene match: 17. CDR3 amino acids: CASSPLTAGDQWGTDTQYF. DNA for the CDR3: TGTGCCAGCAGTCCCCTTACAGCGGGGGACCAATGGGGCACAGATACGCAGTATTTT. The whole variable domain, filled in from reference TRBV28 and TRBJ2-3, reads DVKVTQSSRYLVKRTGEKVFLECVQDMDHENMFWYRQDPGLGLRLIYFSYDVKMKEKGDIPEGYSVSREKKERFSLILESASTNQTSMYLCASSPLTAGDQWGTDTQYFGPGTRLTVL.

This sequence joins TRBV4-1 and TRBJ1-5; D ambiguous. The V end was cut by 1 base, the J end by 5 bases, with 12 bases between. Germline V gene lookup returns CDR1 MGHRA and CDR2 YSYEKL. This CDR3 spans 15 amino acids. The CDR3 region has the DNA TGCGCCAGCAGCCAAGTTTCCAGAACTGATCAGCCCCAGCATTTT. This gives the protein CASSQVSRTDQPQHF.

The V call is TRBV6-5, the J call TRBJ2-7, with 8 bases fitting TRBD1. This CDR3 region has 16 residues. V lost 0 bases and J lost 3; bases outside the gene matches: 7. Germline V gene lookup returns CDR1 MNHEY and CDR2 SVGAGI. The CDR3: CASSYSGQGGNYEQYF. The CDR3 region has the DNA TGTGCCAGCAGTTACTCAGGACAGGGAGGAAACTACGAGCAGTACTTC.

V is TRBV7-9 and J is TRBJ2-3; a possible D gene is TRBD2 (7 bases). The CDR3 totals 18 residues. Germline lookup yields CDR1 SEHNR and CDR2 FQNEAQ (reference sequence). V lost 0 bases, J lost 5 bases, and 21 bases lay in between. DNA for the CDR3: TGTGCCAGCAGCTTAGCACAGCGGGGACAAGGGCCGGTAGATACGCAGTATTTT. It codes for CASSLAQRGQGPVDTQYF.

The V gene is TRBV28, the J gene TRBJ1-5; no clear D. Per germline, CDR1 MDHEN and CDR2 SYDVKM. V lost 2 bases, J lost 5 bases, and 10 bases lay in between. This CDR3 is 14 amino acids long. The CDR3 nucleotides are TGTGCCAGCAGTTTAGGACGGATGGATCAGCCCCAGCATTTT. Its protein product is CASSLGRMDQPQHF. Complete variable domain (other parts from reference TRBV28 and TRBJ1-5): DVKVTQSSRYLVKRTGEKVFLECVQDMDHENMFWYRQDPGLGLRLIYFSYDVKMKEKGDIPEGYSVSREKKERFSLILESASTNQTSMYLCASSLGRMDQPQHFGDGTRLSIL.

This chain links TRBV19 with TRBJ2-7; D gene uncertain. V gave up 3 bases and J gave up 1 base, with 7 bases separating them. CDR3 size: 13 residues. Germline V gene data show CDR1 as LNHDA and CDR2 as SQIVND (reference sequence). CDR3 loop: CASSMAPSYEQYF. Written as DNA, the CDR3 is TGTGCCAGTAGTATGGCGCCATCCTACGAGCAGTACTTC.